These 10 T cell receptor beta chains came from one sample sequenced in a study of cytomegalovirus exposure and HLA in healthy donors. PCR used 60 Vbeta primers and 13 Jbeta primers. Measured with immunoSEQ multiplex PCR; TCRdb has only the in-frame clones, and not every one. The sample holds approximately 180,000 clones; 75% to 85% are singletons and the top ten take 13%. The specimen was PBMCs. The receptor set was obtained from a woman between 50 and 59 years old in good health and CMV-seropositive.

CDR3 in DNA: TGTGCCAGCAGCTCCCAACTGCACACTGAAGCTTTCTTT. This sequence encodes CASSSQLHTEAFF. The chain recombines TRBV7-9 with TRBJ1-1; unclear D gene. The CDR3 has 13 amino acids. Germline-derived CDR1 and CDR2 are SEHNR and FQNEAQ (reference sequence). V gave up 4 bases and J gave up 3 bases, with 9 bases separating them.

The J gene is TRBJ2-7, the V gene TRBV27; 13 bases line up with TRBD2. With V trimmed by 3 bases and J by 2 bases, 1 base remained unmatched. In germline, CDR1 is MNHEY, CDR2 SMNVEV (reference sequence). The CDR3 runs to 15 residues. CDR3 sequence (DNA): TGTGCCAGCAGTTTCACTAGCGGGGGGGCCTACGAGCAGTACTTC. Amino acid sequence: CASSFTSGGAYEQYF.

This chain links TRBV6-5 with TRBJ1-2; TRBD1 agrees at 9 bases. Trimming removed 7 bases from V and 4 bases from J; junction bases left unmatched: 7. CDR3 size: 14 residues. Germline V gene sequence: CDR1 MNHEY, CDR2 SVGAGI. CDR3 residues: CASIEDRGRYGYTF. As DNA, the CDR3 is TGTGCCAGCATAGAGGACAGGGGACGCTATGGCTACACCTTC.

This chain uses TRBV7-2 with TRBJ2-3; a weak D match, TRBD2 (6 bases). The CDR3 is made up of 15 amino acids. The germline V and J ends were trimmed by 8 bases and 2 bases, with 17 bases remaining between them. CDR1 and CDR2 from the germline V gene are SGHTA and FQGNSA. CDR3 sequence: CASVPLSGLTDTQYF. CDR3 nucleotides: TGTGCCAGCGTTCCCTTAAGCGGGCTCACAGATACGCAGTATTTT.

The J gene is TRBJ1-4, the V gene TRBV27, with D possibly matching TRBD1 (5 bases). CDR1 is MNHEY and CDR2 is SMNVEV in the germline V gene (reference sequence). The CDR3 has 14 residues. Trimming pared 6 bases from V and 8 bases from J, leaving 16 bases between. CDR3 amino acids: CASSNFFRGEKLFF. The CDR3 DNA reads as TGTGCCAGCAGCAATTTTTTCCGGGGGGAAAAACTGTTTTTT.

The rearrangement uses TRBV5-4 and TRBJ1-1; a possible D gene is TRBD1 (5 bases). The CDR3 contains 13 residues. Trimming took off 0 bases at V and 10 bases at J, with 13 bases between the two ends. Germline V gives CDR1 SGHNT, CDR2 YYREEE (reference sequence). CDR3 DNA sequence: TGTGCCAGCAGCTTGGCTCAGGGCAGGACAGCTTTCTTT. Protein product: CASSLAQGRTAFF.

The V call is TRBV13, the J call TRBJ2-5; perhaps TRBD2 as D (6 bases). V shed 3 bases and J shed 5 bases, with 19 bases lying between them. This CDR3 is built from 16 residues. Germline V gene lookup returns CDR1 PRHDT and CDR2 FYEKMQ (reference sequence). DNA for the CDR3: TGTGCCAGCAGCTTGCTTAGGCTTACTAGCAGGGAGACCCAGTACTTC. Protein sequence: CASSLLRLTSRETQYF. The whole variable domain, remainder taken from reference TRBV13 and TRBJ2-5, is AAGVIQSPRHLIKEKRETATLKCYPIPRHDTVYWYQQGPGQDPQFLISFYEKMQSDKGSIPDRFSAQQFSDYHSELNMSSLELGDSALYFCASSLLRLTSRETQYFGPGTRLLVL.

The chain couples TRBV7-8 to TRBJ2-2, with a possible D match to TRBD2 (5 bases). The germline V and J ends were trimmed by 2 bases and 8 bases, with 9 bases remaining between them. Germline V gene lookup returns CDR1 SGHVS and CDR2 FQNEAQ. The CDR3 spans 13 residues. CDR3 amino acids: CASSLSGEGELFF. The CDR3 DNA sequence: TGTGCCAGCAGCTTATCCGGGGAAGGGGAGCTGTTTTTT.

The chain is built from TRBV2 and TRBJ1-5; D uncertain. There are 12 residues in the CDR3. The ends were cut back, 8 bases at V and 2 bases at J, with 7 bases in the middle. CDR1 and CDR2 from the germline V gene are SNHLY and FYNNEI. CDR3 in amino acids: CASQLGNQPQHF. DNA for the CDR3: TGTGCCAGCCAACTGGGCAATCAGCCCCAGCATTTT. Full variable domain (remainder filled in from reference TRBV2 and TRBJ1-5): EPEVTQTPSHQVTQMGQEVILRCVPISNHLYFYWYRQILGQKVEFLVSFYNNEISEKSEIFDDQFSVERPDGSNFTLKIRSTKLEDSAMYFCASQLGNQPQHFGDGTRLSIL.

The CDR3 loop is CASSPGQGGSPLHF. The CDR3 region has the DNA TGTGCCAGCAGCCCCGGACAGGGAGGTTCACCCCTCCACTTT. The V and J genes are TRBV6-5 and TRBJ1-6, with 8 bases fitting TRBD1. Looked up from germline, CDR1 is MNHEY and CDR2 is SVGAGI. The V gene end was trimmed by 6 bases and the J gene end by 9 bases; junction bases not matched to a gene: 7. The CDR3 spans 14 residues.